This record covers a single T cell receptor beta chain. Germline CDR1 reads SEHNR; CDR2 reads FQNEAQ (reference sequence). The V and J ends lost 6 bases and 4 bases, in that order; junction bases with no gene match: 8. The CDR3 loop spans 14 amino acids. TCRdb reprocessed the RT-PCR reads with MiXCR, giving one entry per CDR3 protein. The sample has 650,000 to 800,000 distinct CDR3 sequences, about 14% seen once. Sequenced material: memory CD4+ T cells from blood. The V call is TRBV7-9, the J call TRBJ2-5; 7 nucleotides line up with TRBD2. This TCR was recovered from a female donor in good health, serving as a healthy control. The CDR3 nucleotides read TGTGCCAGCAGACCGACTGGGGGGGGAGAGACCCAGTACTTC. This gives the protein CASRPTGGGETQYF.